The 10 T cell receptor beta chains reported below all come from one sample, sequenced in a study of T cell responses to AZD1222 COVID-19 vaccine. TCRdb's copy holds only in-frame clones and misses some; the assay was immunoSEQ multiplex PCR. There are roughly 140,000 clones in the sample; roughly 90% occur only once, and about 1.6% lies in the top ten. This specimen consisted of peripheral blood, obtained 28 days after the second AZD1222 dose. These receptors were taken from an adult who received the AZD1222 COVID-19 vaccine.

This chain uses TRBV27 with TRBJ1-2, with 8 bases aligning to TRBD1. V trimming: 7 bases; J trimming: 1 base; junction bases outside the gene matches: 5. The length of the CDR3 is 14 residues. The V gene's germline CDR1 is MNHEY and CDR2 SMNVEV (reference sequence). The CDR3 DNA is TGTGCCAGCAAACCAGACAGGGGTAACTATGGCTACACCTTC. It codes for CASKPDRGNYGYTF.

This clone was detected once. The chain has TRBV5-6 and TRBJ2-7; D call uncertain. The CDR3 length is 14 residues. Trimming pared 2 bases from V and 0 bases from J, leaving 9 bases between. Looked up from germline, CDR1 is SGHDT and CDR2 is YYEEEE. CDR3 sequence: CASSFSGSSYEQYF. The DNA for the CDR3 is TGTGCCAGCAGCTTCTCTGGAAGCTCCTACGAGCAGTACTTC. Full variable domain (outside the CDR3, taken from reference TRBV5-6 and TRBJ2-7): DAGVTQSPTHLIKTRGQQVTLRCSPKSGHDTVSWYQQALGQGPQFIFQYYEEEERQRGNFPDRFSGHQFPNYSSELNVNALLLGDSALYLCASSFSGSSYEQYFGPGTRLTVT.

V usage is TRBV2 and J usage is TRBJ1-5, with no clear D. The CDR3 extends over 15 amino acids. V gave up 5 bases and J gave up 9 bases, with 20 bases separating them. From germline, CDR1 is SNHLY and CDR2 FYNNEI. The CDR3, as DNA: TGTGCCAGCAGTTTAGGGTCTCAGGCCCAGGTGCCCCAGCATTTT. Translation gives CASSLGSQAQVPQHF.

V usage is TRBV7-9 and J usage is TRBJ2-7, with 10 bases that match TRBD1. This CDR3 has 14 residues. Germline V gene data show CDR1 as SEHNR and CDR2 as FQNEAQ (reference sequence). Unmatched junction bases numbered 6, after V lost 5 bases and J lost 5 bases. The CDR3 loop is CASSHRDRGHEQYF. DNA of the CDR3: TGTGCCAGCAGCCACCGGGACAGGGGCCACGAGCAGTACTTC. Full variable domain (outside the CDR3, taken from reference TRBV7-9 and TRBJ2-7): DTGVSQNPRHKITKRGQNVTFRCDPISEHNRLYWYRQTLGQGPEFLTYFQNEAQLEKSRLLSDRFSAERPKGSFSTLEIQRTEQGDSAMYLCASSHRDRGHEQYFGPGTRLTVT.

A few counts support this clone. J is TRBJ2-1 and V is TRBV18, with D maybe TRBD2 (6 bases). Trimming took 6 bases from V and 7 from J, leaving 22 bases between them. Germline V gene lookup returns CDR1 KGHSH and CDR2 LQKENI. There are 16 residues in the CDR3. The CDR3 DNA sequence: TGTGCCAGCTCCTCAGACTCGGCGGGGTCTAGAAATGAGCAGTTCTTC. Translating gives CASSSDSAGSRNEQFF.

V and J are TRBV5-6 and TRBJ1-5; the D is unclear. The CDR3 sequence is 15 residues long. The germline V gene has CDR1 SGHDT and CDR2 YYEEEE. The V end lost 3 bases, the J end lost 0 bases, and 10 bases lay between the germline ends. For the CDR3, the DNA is TGTGCCAGCAGCTCCCGACTGGGTAGCAATCAGCCCCAGCATTTT. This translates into CASSSRLGSNQPQHF.

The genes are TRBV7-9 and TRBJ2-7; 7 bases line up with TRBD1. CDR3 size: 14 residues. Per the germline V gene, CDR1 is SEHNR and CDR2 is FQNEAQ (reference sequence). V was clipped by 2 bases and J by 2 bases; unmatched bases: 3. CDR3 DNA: TGTGCCAGCAGCTTATTAGGGACAGCCTACGAGCAGTACTTC. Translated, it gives CASSLLGTAYEQYF.

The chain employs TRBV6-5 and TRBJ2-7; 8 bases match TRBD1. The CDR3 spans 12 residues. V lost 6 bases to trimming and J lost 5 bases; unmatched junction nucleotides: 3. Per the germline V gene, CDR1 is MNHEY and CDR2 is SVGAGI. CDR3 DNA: TGTGCCAGCAGCCTACAGGGGGACGAGCAGTACTTC. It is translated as CASSLQGDEQYF.

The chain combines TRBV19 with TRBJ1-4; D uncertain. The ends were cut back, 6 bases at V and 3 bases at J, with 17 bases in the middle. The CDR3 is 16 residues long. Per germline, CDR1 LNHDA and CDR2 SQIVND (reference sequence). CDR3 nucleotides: TGTGCCAGTAGGTCTCGTAACGGTTCTCCTAATGAAAAACTGTTTTTT. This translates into CASRSRNGSPNEKLFF.

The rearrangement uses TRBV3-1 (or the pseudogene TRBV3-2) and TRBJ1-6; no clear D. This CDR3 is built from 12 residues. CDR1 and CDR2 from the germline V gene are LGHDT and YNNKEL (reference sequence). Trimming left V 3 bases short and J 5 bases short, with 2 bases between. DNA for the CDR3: TGTGCCAGCAGCCACAATAATTCACCCCTCCACTTT. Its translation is CASSHNNSPLHF.